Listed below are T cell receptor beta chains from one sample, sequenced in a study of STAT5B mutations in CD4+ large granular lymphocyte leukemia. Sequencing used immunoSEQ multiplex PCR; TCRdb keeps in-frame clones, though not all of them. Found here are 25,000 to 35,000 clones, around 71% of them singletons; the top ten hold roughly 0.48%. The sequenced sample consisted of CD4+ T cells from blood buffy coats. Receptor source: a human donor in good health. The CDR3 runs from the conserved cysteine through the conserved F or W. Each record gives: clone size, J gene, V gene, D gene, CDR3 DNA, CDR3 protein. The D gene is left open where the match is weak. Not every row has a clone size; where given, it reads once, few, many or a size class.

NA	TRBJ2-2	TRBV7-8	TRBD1	TGTGCCAGCAGCTTAGCGAACAGGGGAGTAACCGGGGAGCTGTTTTTT	CASSLANRGVTGELFF
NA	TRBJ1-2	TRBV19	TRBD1	TGTGCCAGTAGCCCGACAGGGATTATCCATGGCTACACCTTC	CASSPTGIIHGYTF
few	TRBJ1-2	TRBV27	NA	TGTGCCAGCAGTGGGGCAGGACAACCCTATGGCTACACCTTC	CASSGAGQPYGYTF
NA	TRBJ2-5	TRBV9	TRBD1	TGTGCCAGCAGCGTAGGCCTAGGGGGCGGGCAAGAGACCCAGTACTTC	CASSVGLGGGQETQYF
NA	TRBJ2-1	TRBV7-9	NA	TGTGCCAGCAGCTTTAGTGGGGCGTACTACAATGAGCAGTTCTTC	CASSFSGAYYNEQFF
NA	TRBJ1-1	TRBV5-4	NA	TGTGCCAGCAGCTTACAACAGGGAGCGAACACTGAAGCTTTCTTT	CASSLQQGANTEAFF
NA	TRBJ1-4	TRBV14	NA	TGTGCCAGCAGCCAAGTTTTGACTACAACTAATGAAAAACTGTTTTTT	CASSQVLTTTNEKLFF
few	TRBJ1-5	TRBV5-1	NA	TGCGCCAGCAGCACCGCACCAGGGGGCAATCAGCCCCAGCATTTT	CASSTAPGGNQPQHF
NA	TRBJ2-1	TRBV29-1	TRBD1	TGCAGCGTGGCTGGAACCGGGACAGGGACGTCCTACAATGAGCAGTTCTTC	CSVAGTGTGTSYNEQFF
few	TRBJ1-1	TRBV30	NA	TGTGCCTGGAAAGGGGATTTCACTGAAGCTTTCTTT	CAWKGDFTEAFF
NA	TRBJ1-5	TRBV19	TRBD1	TGTGCCAGTAGTTTAACAACCGGACAGGGATCTCAGCCCCAGCATTTT	CASSLTTGQGSQPQHF
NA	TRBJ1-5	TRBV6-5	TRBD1	TGTGCCAGCAGGAGTGCAGGGGGCGGCAATCAGCCCCAGCATTTT	CASRSAGGGNQPQHF
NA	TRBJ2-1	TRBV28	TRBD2	TGTGCCAGCGGGCGGGGGGCCCTCAACAATGAGCAGTTCTTC	CASGRGALNNEQFF
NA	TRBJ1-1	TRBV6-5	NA	TGTGCCAGCGGTCGGACAGTGAACACTGAAGCTTTCTTT	CASGRTVNTEAFF
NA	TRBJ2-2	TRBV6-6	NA	TGTGCCAGTCGTAGGGGGGAGCTGTTTTTT	CASRRGELFF
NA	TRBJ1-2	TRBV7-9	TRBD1	TGTGCCAGCAGCTTAGGAACACAGGGGTTGAAGTATGGCTACACCTTC	CASSLGTQGLKYGYTF
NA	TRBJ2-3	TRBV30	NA	TGTGCCTGGAGTGGGGGGACCTATACGCAGTATTTT	CAWSGGTYTQYF
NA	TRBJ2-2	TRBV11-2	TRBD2	TGTGCCAGCAGCCGGACTAGCGGGGGAACCGGGGAGCTGTTTTTT	CASSRTSGGTGELFF
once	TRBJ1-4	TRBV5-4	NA	TGTGCCAGCAGCTTGGCAGGGTCGAATGAAAAACTGTTTTTT	CASSLAGSNEKLFF
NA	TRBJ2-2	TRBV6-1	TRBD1	TGTGCCAGTACAGGGGGCGCGGTCACCGGGGAGCTGTTTTTT	CASTGGAVTGELFF
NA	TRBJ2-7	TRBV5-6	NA	TGTGCCAGCAGCTTTCGGGGGGCGCAAATCCACTACGAGCAGTACTTC	CASSFRGAQIHYEQYF
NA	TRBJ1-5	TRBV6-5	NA	TGTGCCAGCAGTTACTCGGGCTTAAGCAATCAGCCCCAGCATTTT	CASSYSGLSNQPQHF
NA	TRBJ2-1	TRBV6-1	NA	TGTGCCAGCAGTGAGTTACAGCGGGAGCAGTTCTTC	CASSELQREQFF
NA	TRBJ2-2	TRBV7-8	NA	TGTGCCAGCAGCTTGGTCGGCCAGTGGGGGATCAACACCGGGGAGCTGTTTTTT	CASSLVGQWGINTGELFF
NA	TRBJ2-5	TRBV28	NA	TGTGCCAGCAGTCCAAGGACCCTCGGGACAGAGACCCAGTACTTC	CASSPRTLGTETQYF
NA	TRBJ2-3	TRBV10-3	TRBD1	TGTGCCATCGGGGGGACAGGGCCCGATACGCAGTATTTT	CAIGGTGPDTQYF
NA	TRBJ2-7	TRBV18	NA	TGTGCCAGCTCACCGCAGCCGGGACTTAACGAGCAGTACTTC	CASSPQPGLNEQYF
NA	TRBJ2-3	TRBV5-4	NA	TGTGCCAGCAGCCTTAGCGGTACTAGCACAGATACGCAGTATTTT	CASSLSGTSTDTQYF
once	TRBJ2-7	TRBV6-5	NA	TGTGCCAGCAGTTTGGCCGGCTCCTACGAGCAGTACTTC	CASSLAGSYEQYF
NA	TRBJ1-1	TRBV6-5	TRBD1	TGTGCCAGCATCCCGGACAGGGGAAAGATTGAAGCTTTCTTT	CASIPDRGKIEAFF
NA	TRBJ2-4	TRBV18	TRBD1	TGTGCCAGCTCGCCCGACAGGGCTTTTAGCATTCAGTACTTC	CASSPDRAFSIQYF
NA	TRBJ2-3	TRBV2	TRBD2	TGTGCCAGCAGTGAAACGCTAGCGGGTACAGATACGCAGTATTTT	CASSETLAGTDTQYF
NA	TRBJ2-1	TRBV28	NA	TGTGCCAGCATCAAACAGGGCTATGAGCAGTTCTTC	CASIKQGYEQFF
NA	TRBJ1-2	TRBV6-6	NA	TGTGCCAGCAGTTCCGACCCGGGGGCGGCTGGCTACACCTTC	CASSSDPGAAGYTF
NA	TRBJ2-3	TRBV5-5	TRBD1	TGTGCCAGCAGCTTACACCCCGGACAGGGTGTGACAGATACGCAGTATTTT	CASSLHPGQGVTDTQYF
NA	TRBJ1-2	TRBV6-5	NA	TGTGCCAGCACTCCCAGGCCAAACTATGGCTACACCTTC	CASTPRPNYGYTF
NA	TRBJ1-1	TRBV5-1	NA	TGCGCCAGCAGCTTGTCGGGACGGCCGAACACTGAAGCTTTCTTT	CASSLSGRPNTEAFF
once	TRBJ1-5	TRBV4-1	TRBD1	TGCGCCAGCAGCCAAGAGAGGGGGACAGGGGTTCAGCCCCAGCATTTT	CASSQERGTGVQPQHF
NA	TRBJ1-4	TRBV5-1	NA	TGCGCCAGCAGCTTCTCAGGGGAGGGACTGTTTTTT	CASSFSGEGLFF
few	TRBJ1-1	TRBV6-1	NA	TGTGCCAGCAGCCGACACGGGGGGGAAGCTTTCTTT	CASSRHGGEAFF
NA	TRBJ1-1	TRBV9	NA	TGTGCCAGCAGCCCTCAGGTGGACTTAGGTGAAGCTTTCTTT	CASSPQVDLGEAFF
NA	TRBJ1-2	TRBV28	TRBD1	TGTGCCAGCAGTTTACCAGGGGGCAACTATGGCTACACCTTC	CASSLPGGNYGYTF
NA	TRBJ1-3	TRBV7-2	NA	TGTGCCAGCAGCTTAGATCCGGGCTCTGGAAACACCATATATTTT	CASSLDPGSGNTIYF
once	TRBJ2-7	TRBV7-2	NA	TGTGCCAGCAGGTCCGACCCCCCGACCTACGAGCAGTACTTC	CASRSDPPTYEQYF
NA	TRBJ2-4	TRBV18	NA	TGTGCCAGCTCACCAGGGGGAGTATACATTCAGTACTTC	CASSPGGVYIQYF
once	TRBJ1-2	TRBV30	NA	TGTGCCTGGAGTGTAATGTCAGCAAACTATGGCTACACCTTC	CAWSVMSANYGYTF